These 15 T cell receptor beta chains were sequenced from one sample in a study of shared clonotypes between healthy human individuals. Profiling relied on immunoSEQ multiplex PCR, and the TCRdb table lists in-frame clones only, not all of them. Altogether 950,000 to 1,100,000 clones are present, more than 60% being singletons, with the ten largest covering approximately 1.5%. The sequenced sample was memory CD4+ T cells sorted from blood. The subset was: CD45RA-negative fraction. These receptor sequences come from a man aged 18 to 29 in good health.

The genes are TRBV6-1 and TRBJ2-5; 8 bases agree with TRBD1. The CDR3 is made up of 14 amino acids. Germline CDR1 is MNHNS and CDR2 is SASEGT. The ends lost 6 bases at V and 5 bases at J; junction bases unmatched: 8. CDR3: CASRLTGASETQYF. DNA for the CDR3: TGTGCCAGCAGGCTGACAGGGGCATCGGAGACCCAGTACTTC.

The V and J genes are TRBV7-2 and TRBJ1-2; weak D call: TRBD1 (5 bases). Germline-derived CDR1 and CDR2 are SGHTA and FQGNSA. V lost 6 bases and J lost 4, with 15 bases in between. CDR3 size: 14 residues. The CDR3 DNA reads TGTGCCAGCAGACGGGGGGATCCTCTCTATGGCTACACCTTC. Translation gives CASRRGDPLYGYTF.

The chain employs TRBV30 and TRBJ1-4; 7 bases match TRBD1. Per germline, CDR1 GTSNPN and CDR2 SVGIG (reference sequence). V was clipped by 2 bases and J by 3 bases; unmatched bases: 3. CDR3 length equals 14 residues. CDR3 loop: CAWSTQGANEKLFF. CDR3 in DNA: TGTGCCTGGAGTACCCAGGGGGCTAATGAAAAACTGTTTTTT.

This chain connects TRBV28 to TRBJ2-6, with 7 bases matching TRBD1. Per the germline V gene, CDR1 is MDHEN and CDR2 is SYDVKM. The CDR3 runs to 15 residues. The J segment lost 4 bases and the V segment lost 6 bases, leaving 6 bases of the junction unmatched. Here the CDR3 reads CASRTTGAGANVLTF. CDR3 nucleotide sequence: TGTGCCAGCAGGACTACAGGGGCGGGGGCCAACGTCCTGACTTTC.

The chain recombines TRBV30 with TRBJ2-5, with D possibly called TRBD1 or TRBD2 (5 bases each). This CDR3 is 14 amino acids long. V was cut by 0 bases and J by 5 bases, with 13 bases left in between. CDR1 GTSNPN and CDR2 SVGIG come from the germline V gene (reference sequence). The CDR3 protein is CAWSVRGERETQYF. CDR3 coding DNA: TGTGCCTGGAGTGTACGAGGGGAGAGGGAGACCCAGTACTTC.

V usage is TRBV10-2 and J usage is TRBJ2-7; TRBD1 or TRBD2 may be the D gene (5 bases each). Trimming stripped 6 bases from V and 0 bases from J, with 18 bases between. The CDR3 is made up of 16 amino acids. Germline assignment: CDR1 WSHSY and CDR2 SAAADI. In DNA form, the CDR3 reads TGCGCCAGCAGGAGGACATCGGGACGGAGCTCCTACGAGCAGTACTTC. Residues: CASRRTSGRSSYEQYF.

The CDR3 nucleotides read TGTGCCAGCAGTTTACAGGGGGCGATCTCCACCGGGGAGCTGTTTTTT. It yields the protein CASSLQGAISTGELFF. V and J are TRBV2 and TRBJ2-2, with 9 nucleotides matching TRBD1. Trimming took 5 bases from V and 4 from J; bases not matched to a gene: 8. CDR1 is SNHLY, CDR2 FYNNEI, per germline. This CDR3 is 16 amino acids long.

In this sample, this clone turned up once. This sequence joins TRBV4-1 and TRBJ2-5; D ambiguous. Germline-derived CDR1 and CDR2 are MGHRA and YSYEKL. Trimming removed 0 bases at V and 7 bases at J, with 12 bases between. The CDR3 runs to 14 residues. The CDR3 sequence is CASSQESSSWTQYF. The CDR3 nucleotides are TGCGCCAGCAGCCAAGAAAGTAGCAGTTGGACCCAGTACTTC.

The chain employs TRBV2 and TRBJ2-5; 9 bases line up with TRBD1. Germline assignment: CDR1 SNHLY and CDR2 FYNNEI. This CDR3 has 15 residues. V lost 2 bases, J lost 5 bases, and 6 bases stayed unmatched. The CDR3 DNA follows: TGTGCCAGCAGTGAAACCCTGACAGGGGGGGAGACCCAGTACTTC. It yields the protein CASSETLTGGETQYF.

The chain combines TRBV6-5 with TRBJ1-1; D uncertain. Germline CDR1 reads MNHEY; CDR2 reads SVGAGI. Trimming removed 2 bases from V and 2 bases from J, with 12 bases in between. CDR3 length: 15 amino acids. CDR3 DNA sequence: TGTGCCAGCAGTTACGATCAGTTTTCAAACACTGAAGCTTTCTTT. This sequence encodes CASSYDQFSNTEAFF.

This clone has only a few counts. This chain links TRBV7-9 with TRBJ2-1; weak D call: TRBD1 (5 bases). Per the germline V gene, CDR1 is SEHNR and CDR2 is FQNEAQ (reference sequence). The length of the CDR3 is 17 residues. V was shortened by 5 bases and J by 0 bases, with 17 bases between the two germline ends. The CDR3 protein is CASSLGQGLSSYNEQFF. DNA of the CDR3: TGTGCCAGCAGCCTGGGCCAGGGCCTAAGCTCCTACAATGAGCAGTTCTTC. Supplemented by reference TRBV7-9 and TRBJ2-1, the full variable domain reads DTGVSQNPRHKITKRGQNVTFRCDPISEHNRLYWYRQTLGQGPEFLTYFQNEAQLEKSRLLSDRFSAERPKGSFSTLEIQRTEQGDSAMYLCASSLGQGLSSYNEQFFGPGTRLTVL.

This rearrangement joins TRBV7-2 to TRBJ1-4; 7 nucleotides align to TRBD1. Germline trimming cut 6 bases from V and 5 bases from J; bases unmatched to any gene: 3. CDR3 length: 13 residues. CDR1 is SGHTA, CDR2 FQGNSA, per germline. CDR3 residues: CASRMTGNEKLFF. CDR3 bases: TGTGCCAGCAGAATGACAGGGAATGAAAAACTGTTTTTT.

The CDR3 region is CASSDRIGANTEAFF. The CDR3 DNA sequence: TGTGCCAGCAGTGACCGCATAGGGGCGAACACTGAAGCTTTCTTT. The gene calls are TRBV11-2 and TRBJ1-1, with D tentatively TRBD1 (5 bases). CDR3 size: 15 residues. V was shortened by 6 bases and J by 1 base, with 15 bases between the two germline ends. The V gene's germline CDR1 is SGHAT and CDR2 FQNNGV.

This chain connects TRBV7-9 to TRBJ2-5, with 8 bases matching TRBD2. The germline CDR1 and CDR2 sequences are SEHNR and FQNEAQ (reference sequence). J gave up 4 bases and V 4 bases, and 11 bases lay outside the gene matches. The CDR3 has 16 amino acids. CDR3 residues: CASSSGSGGLRETQYF. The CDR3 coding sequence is TGTGCCAGCAGCTCAGGAAGCGGGGGACTGAGAGAGACCCAGTACTTC. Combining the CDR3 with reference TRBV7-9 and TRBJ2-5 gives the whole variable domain DTGVSQNPRHKITKRGQNVTFRCDPISEHNRLYWYRQTLGQGPEFLTYFQNEAQLEKSRLLSDRFSAERPKGSFSTLEIQRTEQGDSAMYLCASSSGSGGLRETQYFGPGTRLLVL.

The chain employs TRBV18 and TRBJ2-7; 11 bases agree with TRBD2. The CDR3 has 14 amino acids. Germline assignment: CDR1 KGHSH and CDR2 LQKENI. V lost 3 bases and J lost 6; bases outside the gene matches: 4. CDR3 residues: CASSPTSGASEQYF. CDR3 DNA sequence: TGTGCCAGCTCACCGACTAGCGGGGCCTCCGAGCAGTACTTC.